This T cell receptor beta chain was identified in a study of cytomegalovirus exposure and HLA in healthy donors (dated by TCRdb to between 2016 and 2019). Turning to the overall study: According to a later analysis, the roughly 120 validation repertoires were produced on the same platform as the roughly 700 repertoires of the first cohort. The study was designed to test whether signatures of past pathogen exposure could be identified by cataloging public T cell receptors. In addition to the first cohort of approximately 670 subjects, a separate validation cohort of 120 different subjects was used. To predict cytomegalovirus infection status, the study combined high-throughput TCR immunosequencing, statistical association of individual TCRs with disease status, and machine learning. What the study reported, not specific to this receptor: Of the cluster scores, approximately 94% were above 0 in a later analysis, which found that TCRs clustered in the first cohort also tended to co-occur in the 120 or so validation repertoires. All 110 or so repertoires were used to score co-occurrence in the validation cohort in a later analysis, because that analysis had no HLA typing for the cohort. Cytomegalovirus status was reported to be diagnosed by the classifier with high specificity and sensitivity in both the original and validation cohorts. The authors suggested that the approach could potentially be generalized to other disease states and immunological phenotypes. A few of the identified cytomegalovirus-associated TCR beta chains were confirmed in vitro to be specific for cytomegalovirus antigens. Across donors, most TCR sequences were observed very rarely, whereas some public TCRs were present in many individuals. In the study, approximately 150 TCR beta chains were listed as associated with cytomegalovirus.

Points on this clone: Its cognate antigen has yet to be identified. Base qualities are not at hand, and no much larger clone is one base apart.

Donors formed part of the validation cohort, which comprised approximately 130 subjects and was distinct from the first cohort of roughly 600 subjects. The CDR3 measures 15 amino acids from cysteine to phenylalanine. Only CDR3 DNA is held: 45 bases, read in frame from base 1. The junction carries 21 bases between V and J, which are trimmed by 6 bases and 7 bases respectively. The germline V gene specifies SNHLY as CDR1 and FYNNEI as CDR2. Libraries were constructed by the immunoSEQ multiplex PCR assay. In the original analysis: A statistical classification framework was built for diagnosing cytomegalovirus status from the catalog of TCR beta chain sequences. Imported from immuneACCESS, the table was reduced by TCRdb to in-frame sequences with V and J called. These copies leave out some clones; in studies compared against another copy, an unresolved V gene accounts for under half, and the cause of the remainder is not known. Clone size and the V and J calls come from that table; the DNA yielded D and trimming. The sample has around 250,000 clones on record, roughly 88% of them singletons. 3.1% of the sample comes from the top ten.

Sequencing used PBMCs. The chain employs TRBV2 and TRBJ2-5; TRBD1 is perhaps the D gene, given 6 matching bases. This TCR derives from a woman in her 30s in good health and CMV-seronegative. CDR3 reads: CASRPPGTSLGTQYF. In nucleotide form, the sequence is TGTGCCAGCAGGCCACCCGGGACATCTCTTGGGACCCAGTACTTC.